The source of this T cell receptor beta chain is a study of T-cell memory formation after mild COVID-19. On the study more broadly: The study found TCR clusters largely donor specific.

Findings of the study overall: CD4+ contracting clones were found mainly in CM and EM, and CD8+ ones in EMRA. The second-wave clones peaking on day 37 were not confirmed as SARS-CoV-2-specific.

One entry per CDR3 protein, called by TCRdb with MiXCR from the 5' RACE reads. Seen here are about 410,000 distinct CDR3 sequences, about a sixth observed once, and the top ten hold roughly 21%. This clonotype was recorded a few times. Its antigen is unidentified. The germline gives CDR1 LGHDT, CDR2 YNNKEL (reference sequence). The germline V and J ends were trimmed by 0 bases and 3 bases, with 9 bases remaining between them. The CDR3 consists of 14 residues. Sequencing was carried out using PBMCs or a T cell subset sorted from them (not recorded which). The TCR comes from a man between 18 and 29 years old who had mild COVID-19 (a few samples of this study predate the infection). Cell type and time point are not known. The chain uses TRBV3-1 and TRBJ2-7; the D is unclear. CDR3 coding DNA: TGTGCCAGCAGCCAAGACGGCTTCTACTACGAGCAGTACTTC. It is translated as CASSQDGFYYEQYF.